This note documents a single TCR beta chain sequence. The target of this receptor is not known. No qualities accompany the bases; no much larger clone lies one base away. The CDR3 measures 14 amino acids from cysteine to phenylalanine. CDR3 DNA only is kept here, 42 bases in frame from base 1. V lost 2 bases and J lost 4 bases; the stretch between them is 11 bases long. CDR1 and CDR2 (GTSNPN, SVGIG) derive from the germline V gene (reference sequence). This record comes from a study of cytomegalovirus exposure and HLA in healthy donors (dated by TCRdb to about 2017). For the study in its entirety: In an earlier analysis of some 550 of the donors, under 300 Gb of sequence data and 90 million to 130 million unique TCR beta sequences from some 170 million T cells were reported. A handful of DR-DQ haplotypes were treated as single units for association and clustering because of strong linkage in the cohort. Rather than drawing on any new phenotypic data, the later analysis identified candidate immune exposures from TCR beta sequences and the way those sequences occurred across donors. Typing coverage differed by locus: A, B, C, DRB1 and DQB1 were typed in about 629-640 donors, DQA1 in roughly 510, DPA1 in approximately 610, and DPB1 in approximately 450. An earlier analysis of 450 to 750 of the donors used high-throughput TCR beta sequencing to judge whether each TCR beta V gene segment behaved as functional or pseudogenic. Using immunosequencing, the study profiled T cell repertoires from fewer than 850 subjects and related those repertoires to cytomegalovirus serostatus. The study aimed to test whether signatures of past pathogen exposure could be identified by cataloging public T cell receptors. All discovery cohort repertoires had been generated on a single sequencing platform. To predict cytomegalovirus infection status, the study combined high-throughput TCR immunosequencing, statistical association of individual TCRs with disease status, and machine learning. Among some 400 genotyped donors of the cohort, an average of approximately 240,000 unique TCR beta nucleotide sequences was sequenced per donor, of which 15% to 20% were non-productive. Besides the first cohort of 550 to 750 subjects, a separate validation cohort made up of roughly 130 different subjects was used. A later genetic analysis took genome-wide SNP genotypes for about 65% of the 666 donors and used that subset as a discovery cohort. Donor age, sex, ethnicity and CMV serostatus were compiled together with the repertoire data. In a later analysis, previously published TCR beta repertoires from roughly 710 donors were re-analyzed and high-resolution HLA genotyping was added so that TCR occurrence patterns could be studied. Class I and class II HLA loci were covered by the typing at four-digit resolution. An early release covering roughly 640 HLA-typed donors comprised about 290 gigabases of sequencing data and tens of millions of unique TCR sequences. Of the 398 genotyped donors, 65% to 90% were placed in the genetic ancestry cluster associated with self-reported Caucasian donors. Study-level results and caveats: Correlated functional status among segregating V segments might reflect linkage disequilibrium, but an unknown experimental factor could not be ruled out. A later analysis found that HLA-associated TCR beta chains were more clonally expanded and had lower generation probabilities than equally common non-associated chains. According to a later analysis, parvovirus B19, influenza, CMV and Epstein-Barr virus appeared linked to several top co-occurrence clusters. It was suggested by the authors that the approach could potentially be generalized to other disease states and immunological phenotypes. The only immune exposure information available for the cohort was CMV serostatus. The earlier analysis of fewer than 750 of the donors excluded roughly 17 rarely observed V segments, including chromosome 9 orphons, because counts were too low. In a later analysis, most CMV-associated TCR beta chains were found to appear HLA-restricted, with HLA associations seemingly driven largely by CMV exposure. In a later analysis, TCR association rates were found to vary across HLA loci, with the most associated TCRs seen for DRB1 alleles and the fewest for HLA-C alleles. In a later genetic analysis, fewer N-insertions in productive TCRs were reported among donors in an Asian-associated ancestry cluster than the approximately 710-donor mean. The classifier was reported to diagnose cytomegalovirus status with high specificity and sensitivity in both the original cohort and the validation cohort. In vitro tests confirmed that three of the cytomegalovirus-associated TCR beta chains recognize cytomegalovirus antigens. A group of highly shared sequence variants was considered likely to be a technical artifact of the sequencing pipeline. The cohort was sequenced for TCR beta chains only, and without alpha or paired-chain data the features that could be detected were limited. An association between a missense DCLRE1C variant and V-gene and J-gene trimming of TCR beta chains was found in a later genetic analysis and replicated in an independent cohort. The 87-base-pair reads could not distinguish some IMGT-functional V segments, including TRBV6-2 and TRBV6-3, so those segments were excluded. In an earlier analysis of roughly 560 of the donors, most TCR beta V segments were observed in productive rearrangements about 90% or about 30% of the time, broadly matching IMGT annotations. When HLA alleles, especially DR and DQ, strongly co-occurred, attributing TCR associations to individual alleles was difficult. A further reported finding was that TCR beta sequences accurately predicted the HLA-A and HLA-B alleles for most subjects in the first cohort. While some public TCRs were present in many individuals, most TCR sequences turned up only very rarely across donors. A later analysis associated about 18,000 TCR beta sequences with specific HLA alleles at a false discovery rate of 0.05. HLA typing was unavailable for some donors at each locus, so association tests used only the typed subset. Roughly uniform sequencing depth across donors was assumed in presence/absence analyses, although this assumption may not hold. The study listed over 150 TCR beta chains as associated with cytomegalovirus.

The library was prepared using the immunoSEQ multiplex PCR assay. The multiplex PCR relied on a mix of 60 forward primers for TCR Vbeta segments and 13 reverse primers for TCR Jbeta segments. The CDR3 region of rearranged TCR beta genes was amplified from genomic DNA by a multiplex PCR assay. On the Illumina HiSeq System, the amplified TCR beta libraries were sequenced as 87-base-pair reads. The authors' analysis ran thus. Across the roughly 700 repertoires, a later analysis counted approximately 83 million unique TCR beta chains, about 10 million of which were shared by at least two donors. To remove PCR and sequencing errors, raw reads were error-corrected and collapsed into unique sequences using a nearest-neighbor algorithm that merged closely related sequences. V, D and J gene segments were assigned by aligning CDR3 sequences to IMGT reference sequences. For a sequence to be retained, a match of at least six nucleotides to both a V gene segment and a J gene segment was required. A rearrangement was called productive if the CDR3 had no stop codons and remained in frame with V and J, and every other rearrangement was called non-productive. CDR3 was defined by IMGT convention, running from the second conserved V-encoded cysteine to the conserved J-encoded phenylalanine. In an earlier analysis of some 550 of the donors, sequences lacking an unambiguous match to a single V gene segment were excluded. An earlier analysis of 500 to 700 of the donors classified V segments as functional when productive rearrangements were above 56.7% and as segregating when the standard deviation between donors was above 5%. A statistical classification framework was developed to diagnose cytomegalovirus status using the catalog of TCR beta chain sequences. A later analysis assigned V and J genes by comparing TCR nucleotide sequences with IMGT/GENE-DB human TR gene sequences. A later analysis assigned CDR3 sequences and most-parsimonious VDJ recombination scenarios with the TCRdist pipeline. In a later analysis, each TCR beta chain was defined by its CDR3 amino acid sequence together with its V-gene family, and reads lacking a unique V-gene family were excluded. A later analysis removed roughly 590 highly shared, low-generation-probability nucleotide sequences to deal with suspected cross-contamination and a sequencing artifact. A later analysis calculated a clonal expansion index for each public chain from normalized within-repertoire ranks of inferred template counts. In a later analysis, generation probabilities were computed using a VDJ recombination model fitted to out-of-frame rearrangements, and the results were checked against IGoR. A later analysis scored TCR-TCR, TCR-HLA and TCR-CMV co-occurrence with hypergeometric tests, applying a repertoire-size bias correction to TCR pairs. To estimate false discovery rates, a later analysis permuted the HLA or CMV assignments 20 times. A later analysis grouped co-occurring TCRs with DBSCAN, adding TCRdist sequence similarity when clustering within HLA-allele-positive subsets. For co-occurrence clustering, repertoires with fewer than 30,000 or more than 120,000 public chains were excluded, along with roughly 5 repertoires with anomalous nucleotide sharing. The clones in this table, taken by TCRdb from immuneACCESS, are in-frame only. Not every clone is retained; where verified, under half of the shortfall comes from an unresolved V gene, and the cause of the rest is unknown. V and J calls and clone size follow that table, whereas D and trimming were derived from the DNA. The table for this sample lists around 130,000 clones; approximately 85% of them were counted only once. The ten largest clones add up to about 6.7% of the sample.

The cohort comprised approximately 700 healthy bone marrow donors. All cohort members were sampled while nominally healthy, although unrecorded immune exposures were likely present. The donor was CMV seropositive and was included in the group of some 290 seropositive cohort members. A peripheral blood sample was provided by each donor, and peripheral blood mononuclear cells were used for TCR beta sequencing. Genomic DNA was extracted from the blood cell samples with the Qiagen DNeasy Blood Extraction Kit. The sequence links TRBV30 to TRBJ2-2, with a weak D call of TRBD2 (6 bases match). The receptor was isolated from a woman in her 30s in good health and CMV-seropositive. Material: PBMCs. The sequenced DNA: TGTGCCTGGAGTATTGGACTAAGCACCGGGGAGCTGTTTTTT. Translated, this gives CAWSIGLSTGELFF.